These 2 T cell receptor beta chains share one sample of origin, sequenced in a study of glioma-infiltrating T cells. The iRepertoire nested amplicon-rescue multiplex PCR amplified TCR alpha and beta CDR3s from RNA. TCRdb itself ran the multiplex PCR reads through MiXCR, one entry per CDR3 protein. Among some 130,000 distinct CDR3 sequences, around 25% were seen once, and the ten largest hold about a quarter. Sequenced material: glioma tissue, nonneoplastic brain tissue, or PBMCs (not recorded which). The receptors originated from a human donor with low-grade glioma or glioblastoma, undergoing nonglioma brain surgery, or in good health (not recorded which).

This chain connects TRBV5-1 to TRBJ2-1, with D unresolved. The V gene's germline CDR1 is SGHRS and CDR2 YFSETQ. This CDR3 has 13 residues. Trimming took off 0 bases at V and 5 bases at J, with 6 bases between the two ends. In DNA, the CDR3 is TGCGCCAGCAGCTTGGCTGTTAACAATGAGCAGTTCTTC. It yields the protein CASSLAVNNEQFF.

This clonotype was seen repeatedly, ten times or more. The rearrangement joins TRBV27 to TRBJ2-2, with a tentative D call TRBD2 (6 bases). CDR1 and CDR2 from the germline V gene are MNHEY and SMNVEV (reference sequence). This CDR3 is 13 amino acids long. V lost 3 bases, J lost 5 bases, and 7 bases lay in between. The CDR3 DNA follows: TGTGCCAGCAGTTTCGGGGGAACCGGGGAGCTGTTTTTT. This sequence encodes CASSFGGTGELFF.